This T cell receptor beta chain was captured in a study of breast tumors, draining lymph nodes, adjacent tissues. Study results and limitations: Tumors had less TCR diversity than lymph nodes, more than nontumor tissue. The data were judged consistent with most tumor T cells coming from lymph node and expanding in tumor. The lymph node origin of tumor T cells was framed as consistent with a hypothesis, not demonstrated. Compared with basal-like, luminal-like tumors shared significantly more repertoire with nontumor tissue.

Per the germline V gene, CDR1 is SGHAT and CDR2 is FQNNGV. CDR3 length: 14 amino acids. Trimming removed 5 bases at V and 4 bases at J, with 14 bases between. Using its own MiXCR run on the multiplex PCR reads, TCRdb lists one record per CDR3 protein. The table records about 46,000 distinct CDR3 sequences, under 30% of them present only once. For this clonotype: Its antigen is undetermined.

Sample: breast tumor tissue. V and J are TRBV11-2 and TRBJ1-1; possibly TRBD1 for D (5 bases). The clonotype was recovered from a female donor with breast cancer. Some clones in this sample may be carry-over from other donors' samples. The CDR3 nucleotides are TGTGCCAGCAGCCCGAGGGGTAAAGGCACTGAAGCTTTCTTT. It codes for CASSPRGKGTEAFF.